This T cell receptor beta chain originates from a study of vaccination and CD4 T cells after COVID-19. Study background: Post-COVID samples were collected a median roughly 100 days following diagnosis, spanning 35 to 161. SARS-CoV-2, HCoV-NL63, HCoV-OC43 and HCoV-229E supplied the overlapping spike peptides used to stimulate cells. Broader study findings: Analysis covered relatively few convalescent patients and lacked any early post-infection timepoints.

Treatment noted: approximately nine-day PBMC culture with coronavirus spike peptide pools or control peptides (ViraFEST assay). Oncomine TCR Beta short-read sequencing was applied to DNA from cultured CD4+ T cells. MiXCR, run by TCRdb on the PCR reads, gives a single entry per CDR3 protein. Of about 20,000 distinct CDR3 sequences in the sample, roughly 51% were seen once. With respect to this clonotype: Its specificity is unknown.

Germline V gene data show CDR1 as MNHNS and CDR2 as SASEGT. CDR3 length: 13 amino acids. V was pared by 4 bases and J by 0 bases, with 6 bases between. The specimen sequenced was CD4+ T cells from blood, cultured in vitro. This TCR was recovered from a human donor who had recovered from COVID-19. The chain carries TRBV6-1 and TRBJ1-1, with unresolved D. The CDR3 region is CASSVQLNTEAFF. The CDR3 DNA sequence: TGTGCCAGCAGTGTCCAATTGAACACTGAAGCTTTCTTT.